A single TCR beta chain is shown here with its context. Germline lookup yields CDR1 MNHNS and CDR2 SASEGT. V was trimmed by 1 base and J by 8 bases, leaving 17 bases between them. CDR3 length: 16 amino acids. The data derive from a study of blood T cell repertoires in COVID-19. For the study at large: Samples representing acute and convalescent COVID-19 were sourced from the United States, Italy and Spain.

Data came from immunoSEQ multiplex PCR; TCRdb stores just in-frame clones and leaves some out. This table has 80,000 to 90,000 clones, 70% to 90% appearing once. This TCR was sampled from a man in his sixties with acute or convalescent COVID-19. The chain employs TRBV6-1 and TRBJ1-4, with D possibly TRBD1 on 5 matching bases. Sequenced sample: peripheral blood. The CDR3 loop reads CASSEEDGRQGEKLFF. DNA for the CDR3: TGTGCCAGCAGTGAAGAGGATGGGAGGCAGGGCGAAAAACTGTTTTTT.